Described below is a single T cell receptor (beta chain) sequence and its context. Only one count was recorded for this clonotype. It has no known antigen specificity. Nothing much larger sits one base from this clone, and base qualities are not available. A lone read gives weak evidence. This sample is part of a study of tumor-infiltrating lymphocytes in oesophageal squamous cell carcinoma (TCRdb year 2016). To prepare the library, PCR was applied. The instrument given in TCRdb is Illumina HiSeq 2000. TCRdb trimmed the raw reads at Q25, called clones with MiXCR and kept productive beta chains. CDR3 protein duplicates are merged, each entry listing the most common genes and DNA. The sample data list approximately 12,000 distinct CDR3 sequences, and roughly 46% of these were observed just once. In total, the top ten clones hold approximately 15% of the sample. The CDR3, from cysteine to phenylalanine, totals 15 residues. The DNA shown is the 45-base CDR3, in frame from base 1. Looking up the germline V gene yields CDR1 SGHTA and CDR2 FQGNSA.

Sequenced sample: normal esophageal tissue next to the tumor. This receptor chain uses TRBV7-2 and TRBJ2-6; 7 bases in the junction line up with TRBD1. The closer fit of TRBJ2-1 to the DNA end suggests the J call may be wrong. The TCR originated in a male donor with esophageal squamous cell carcinoma. The sequenced DNA: TGTGCCAGCAGCTTATCCCGACAGGGACAAGAGACCCAGTTCTTC. It encodes CASSLSRQGQETQFF.